This TCR beta chain was observed in a study of metastatic and nonmetastatic thyroid tumors. This clone was observed a few times. TCRdb re-called clones from the PCR reads using MiXCR. The repertoire holds thousands of clones, with approximately 18% as singletons. Germline V gene lookup returns CDR1 MNHNS and CDR2 SASEGT. CDR3 size: 16 residues. Trimming left V 5 bases short and J 2 bases short, with 13 bases between. No treatment of any kind had been given to any patient before thyroid surgery. The V call is TRBV6-1, the J call TRBJ1-6, with a possible D match to TRBD1 (5 bases). The sequenced material came from adjacent normal tissue. The sequence derives from a male donor with papillary thyroid cancer or a benign thyroid nodule (not recorded which). Some clones in this sample may be carry-over from other donors' samples. DNA for the CDR3: TGTGCCAGCAGTCAACAGGCCCTCGCCTATAATTCACCCCTCCACTTT. Residues: CASSQQALAYNSPLHF.